A selection of T cell receptor beta chains follows, all from one sample in a study of CD4 T cells in relation to SARS-CoV-2 and coronaviruses. This table comes from immunoSEQ multiplex PCR, and its TCRdb copy is limited to in-frame clones, with some not included. There are about 59,000 clones in the sample; more than 80% occur only once, and roughly 1.5% lies in the top ten. The sample taken for sequencing was memory CD4+ T cells from PBMCs. The receptors shown here come from a human donor in good health. CDR3s leave out the opening cysteine and the closing phenylalanine or tryptophan. Fields, in order: V gene, CDR3 protein.

V: TRBV3-1/TRBV3-2; CDR3: ASSPGGYEQY
V: TRBV7-8; CDR3: ASSLRLAGPD
V: TRBV5-8; CDR3: ASSWGLAGFTDTQY
V: TRBV7-9; CDR3: ASSTPGLAIHEQY
V: TRBV7-7; CDR3: ASRGLAGQETQY
V: TRBV18; CDR3: ASSSQQGGTQETQY
V: TRBV19; CDR3: ASRTSGRGEQY
V: TRBV18; CDR3: ASSLLDRTSVGGRVSGANVLT
V: TRBV28; CDR3: ASSSPQGPNEKLF
V: TRBV5-1; CDR3: ASSAGGSYEQY
V: TRBV11-2; CDR3: ASTKTRTGFAYEQY
V: TRBV5-6; CDR3: ASSFSGYGSNTGELF
V: TRBV5-1; CDR3: ASRDILGGDLF
V: TRBV28; CDR3: ASTKKWAGTWGEQF
V: TRBV18; CDR3: ASSLINTLAAYNEQF
V: TRBV5-4; CDR3: ASSLRLREADEQF
V: TRBV14; CDR3: ASSRQGRSSYNEQF
V: TRBV5-1; CDR3: ASSKAGPQETQY
V: TRBV7-9; CDR3: ASSLGGQRRGNTEAF
V: TRBV9; CDR3: ASSERGSTDTQY
V: TRBV7-8; CDR3: ASSLDIQTQY